These 22 T cell receptor beta chains were all obtained from the same sample, sequenced in a study of memory CD4+ T cells and cytomegalovirus serostatus. Single viable CD3+CD4+CD8-CD45RO+ cells were sorted as the memory CD4+ T cells. Profiling relied on immunoSEQ multiplex PCR, and the TCRdb table lists in-frame clones only, not all of them. The sample consists of about 25,000 clones, roughly 76% of them appearing once. The sample taken for sequencing was memory CD4+ T cells from blood. These receptors were obtained from an adult in good health and CMV-seronegative.

The chain joins TRBV30 to TRBJ1-2, with a possible D match to TRBD1 (5 bases). Germline CDR1 GTSNPN, CDR2 SVGIG (reference sequence). Trimming took off 0 bases at V and 8 bases at J, with 13 bases between the two ends. This CDR3 has 13 amino acids. The CDR3 loop reads CAWSVQGSSGYTF. Here the CDR3 DNA reads TGTGCCTGGAGTGTCCAGGGATCAAGCGGCTACACCTTC. Full variable domain (remainder filled in from reference TRBV30 and TRBJ1-2): SQTIHQWPATLVQPVGSPLSLECTVEGTSNPNLYWYRQAAGRGLQLLFYSVGIGQISSEVPQNLSASRPQDRQFILSSKKLLLSDSGFYLCAWSVQGSSGYTFGSGTRLTVV.

The CDR3 DNA reads as TGTGCCAGCAGCTCCCTTAGCGGGGGCTCCTACAATGAGCAGTTCTTC. This sequence encodes CASSSLSGGSYNEQFF. The J gene is TRBJ2-1, the V gene TRBV7-2; 9 nucleotides match TRBD2. J gave up 0 bases and V 4 bases, and 4 bases lay outside the gene matches. The germline V gene has CDR1 SGHTA and CDR2 FQGNSA. The CDR3 length is 16 residues.

The V call is TRBV14, the J call TRBJ1-4; D gene unclear. Trimming removed 1 base from V and 8 bases from J, with 11 bases in between. The CDR3 consists of 14 residues. Germline loops: CDR1 SGHDN, CDR2 FVKESK. CDR3 bases: TGTGCCAGCAGCCAAGCCGTGAATTCAGAAAAACTGTTTTTT. Its translation: CASSQAVNSEKLFF.

The genes are TRBV9 and TRBJ2-5; D possibly corresponds to TRBD2 (5 bases). The CDR3 extends over 14 amino acids. The V gene's germline CDR1 is SGDLS and CDR2 YYNGEE. V lost 3 bases and J 4 bases, leaving 13 bases between the germline ends. This CDR3 reads CASSATSTGETQYF. In nucleotides, the CDR3 is TGTGCCAGCAGCGCTACTAGTACGGGAGAGACCCAGTACTTC.

The CDR3 DNA reads as TGTGCCAGCACGGGAAACACCATATATTTT. The encoded protein is CASTGNTIYF. The V gene is TRBV28, the J gene TRBJ1-3; D remains ambiguous. The CDR3 has 10 amino acids. Germline values: CDR1 MDHEN, CDR2 SYDVKM. V was trimmed by 7 bases and J by 4 bases, leaving 2 bases between them. The whole variable domain, remainder taken from reference TRBV28 and TRBJ1-3, is DVKVTQSSRYLVKRTGEKVFLECVQDMDHENMFWYRQDPGLGLRLIYFSYDVKMKEKGDIPEGYSVSREKKERFSLILESASTNQTSMYLCASTGNTIYFGEGSWLTVV.

Only one count was recorded for this clone. The chain combines TRBV9 with TRBJ1-2; the D gene is possibly TRBD1 (6 bases). Trimming pared 0 bases from V and 7 bases from J, leaving 13 bases between. The CDR3 consists of 14 residues. CDR1 is SGDLS and CDR2 is YYNGEE in the germline V gene. In DNA, the CDR3 is TGTGCCAGCAGCGTAGCTCTGGGGGCTGGTGGCTACACCTTC. This translates into CASSVALGAGGYTF.

This clone has a handful of counts. This sequence joins TRBV27 and TRBJ1-2; 7 bases map to TRBD1. Germline V CDR1 and CDR2: MNHEY, SMNVEV (reference sequence). V lost 5 bases, J lost 10 bases, and 10 bases stayed unmatched. This CDR3 has 13 residues. The CDR3 sequence is CASSRGGTELYTF. The CDR3, as DNA: TGTGCCAGCAGTCGCGGCGGGACAGAACTCTACACCTTC.

V usage is TRBV11-1 and J usage is TRBJ1-1, with D possibly TRBD1 on 6 matching bases. V lost 6 bases and J lost 5, with 16 bases in between. The CDR3 runs to 14 residues. CDR1 and CDR2 (germline): SGHAT, FQDESV (reference sequence). As DNA, the CDR3 is TGTGCCAGCAGGAGGGGGGGCGCATGGACTGAAGCTTTCTTT. This translates into CASRRGGAWTEAFF.

J is TRBJ2-2 and V is TRBV30, with TRBD2 matching 7 bases. Germline V gives CDR1 GTSNPN, CDR2 SVGIG (reference sequence). The length of the CDR3 is 14 residues. V lost 3 bases and J lost 2; bases outside the gene matches: 3. The CDR3 DNA sequence: TGTGCCTGGAGCTTGGGACTAAACACCGGGGAGCTGTTTTTT. Its translation: CAWSLGLNTGELFF.

This chain joins TRBV4-2 and TRBJ2-6; a possible D gene is TRBD2 (5 bases). The length of the CDR3 is 18 residues. The germline V gene encodes CDR1 LGHNA and CDR2 YNFKEQ. V was clipped by 0 bases and J by 0 bases, with 12 bases between them. CDR3 DNA: TGTGCCAGCAGCCAAGATCTGGCGGGTAGCTCTGGGGCCAACGTCCTGACTTTC. It encodes CASSQDLAGSSGANVLTF.

The chain carries TRBV5-1 and TRBJ2-5; D may be TRBD1 (6 bases). The CDR3 runs to 14 residues. Trimming shortened V by 4 bases and J by 2 bases, and 12 bases separated the two germline ends. The V gene's germline CDR1 is SGHRS and CDR2 YFSETQ. CDR3 nucleotides: TGCGCCAGCAGCAATGGACAGCTTCAAGAGACCCAGTACTTC. The encoded protein is CASSNGQLQETQYF.

V and J are TRBV20-1 and TRBJ2-7; either TRBD1 or TRBD2 may fit D (5 bases each). Germline lookup yields CDR1 DFQATT and CDR2 SNEGSKA (reference sequence). Trimming stripped 6 bases from V and 7 bases from J, with 13 bases between. The CDR3 spans 11 residues. The CDR3 here is CSAGTPREQYF. Here the CDR3 DNA reads TGCAGTGCCGGGACCCCGAGGGAGCAGTACTTC.

The chain uses TRBV7-9 and TRBJ2-5; the D gene is possibly TRBD2 (7 bases). The germline V and J ends were trimmed by 5 bases and 2 bases, with 15 bases remaining between them. Germline CDR1 SEHNR, CDR2 FQNEAQ (reference sequence). This CDR3 contains 15 residues. CDR3 nucleotide sequence: TGTGCCAGCAGCCCCAGAGGGGGGGCGCAAGAGACCCAGTACTTC. The encoded protein is CASSPRGGAQETQYF.

The chain joins TRBV11-2 to TRBJ1-1; D is unresolved. V was clipped by 2 bases and J by 8 bases, with 12 bases between them. The CDR3 totals 13 residues. CDR1 is SGHAT and CDR2 is FQNNGV in the germline V gene. The CDR3 loop is CASSLRRGVEAFF. CDR3 in DNA: TGTGCCAGCAGCTTACGTCGTGGCGTCGAAGCTTTCTTT.

V and J are TRBV18 and TRBJ1-1, with D possibly matching TRBD1 (5 bases). The CDR3 is 15 amino acids. Germline assignment: CDR1 KGHSH and CDR2 LQKENI. Trimming removed 5 bases from V and 4 bases from J, with 17 bases in between. For the CDR3, the DNA is TGTGCCAGCTCATCGACTTCAGTGGGGGGCACTGAAGCTTTCTTT. Translating it yields CASSSTSVGGTEAFF.

This chain joins TRBV19 and TRBJ2-7, with D tentatively TRBD2 (5 bases). The V gene's germline CDR1 is LNHDA and CDR2 SQIVND (reference sequence). The V and J ends lost 2 bases and 0 bases respectively, with 8 bases between them. The CDR3 has 14 amino acids. CDR3 nucleotide sequence: TGTGCCAGTAGTATATCGGACTCCTCCTACGAGCAGTACTTC. It is translated as CASSISDSSYEQYF.

The rearrangement joins TRBV5-8 to TRBJ2-1; 10 positions match TRBD1. Germline lookup yields CDR1 SGHTS and CDR2 YDEGEE. The CDR3 is 15 residues long. V was clipped by 4 bases and J by 5 bases; unmatched bases: 6. CDR3 in amino acids: CASSPGTGVHNEQFF. The CDR3 nucleotides are TGTGCCAGCAGCCCCGGGACAGGGGTCCACAATGAGCAGTTCTTC.

This clone came up once. CDR3 region: CASSVRTSGGNEQFF. CDR3 nucleotide sequence: TGCGCCAGCAGCGTGAGGACTAGCGGGGGCAATGAGCAGTTCTTC. V is TRBV10-1 and J is TRBJ2-1; 13 bases are a match to TRBD2. J gave up 6 bases and V 6 bases, and 5 bases lay outside the gene matches. CDR3 length: 15 residues. The germline CDR1 and CDR2 sequences are WNHNN and SYGVQD (reference sequence).

The V call is TRBV7-2, the J call TRBJ2-2; D is unclear. The germline gives CDR1 SGHTA, CDR2 FQGNSA. The V and J ends lost 5 bases and 4 bases respectively, with 8 bases between them. The CDR3 has 13 residues. The CDR3 reads CASSLPGTGELFF. CDR3 DNA: TGTGCCAGCAGCCTCCCCGGCACCGGGGAGCTGTTTTTT. Complete variable domain (other parts from reference TRBV7-2 and TRBJ2-2): GAGVSQSPSNKVTEKGKDVELRCDPISGHTALYWYRQSLGQGLEFLIYFQGNSAPDKSGLPSDRFSAERTGGSVSTLTIQRTQQEDSAVYLCASSLPGTGELFFGEGSRLTVL.

J is TRBJ2-3 and V is TRBV7-9; the D gene is possibly TRBD2 (5 bases). The germline V and J ends were trimmed by 1 base and 3 bases, with 14 bases remaining between them. Germline V gives CDR1 SEHNR, CDR2 FQNEAQ (reference sequence). The CDR3 has 16 amino acids. CDR3 protein: CASSLGSLAQTDTQYF. CDR3 bases: TGTGCCAGCAGCTTAGGATCCCTAGCCCAGACAGATACGCAGTATTTT.

The V and J genes are TRBV7-8 and TRBJ2-7; a weak D match, TRBD1 (5 bases). The CDR3 totals 14 residues. Germline CDR1 and CDR2: SGHVS and FQNEAQ. Deletions cut 3 bases from V and 3 bases from J, with 12 bases between. The CDR3 reads CASSLGPRSYEQYF. The CDR3 DNA is TGTGCCAGCAGCTTGGGGCCCAGAAGCTACGAGCAGTACTTC. Drawing the rest from reference TRBV7-8 and TRBJ2-7, the complete variable domain is GAGVSQSPRYKVAKRGQDVALRCDPISGHVSLFWYQQALGQGPEFLTYFQNEAQLDKSGLPSDRFFAERPEGSVSTLKIQRTQQEDSAVYLCASSLGPRSYEQYFGPGTRLTVT.

The chain combines TRBV30 with TRBJ2-1; 8 nucleotides agree with TRBD2. This CDR3 has 14 amino acids. V gave up 5 bases and J gave up 5 bases; unmatched junction bases: 8. Germline V lookup: CDR1 GTSNPN, CDR2 SVGIG (reference sequence). The DNA of the CDR3 is TGTGCCTGGGGGAGCGGGGGCGTAAACAATGAGCAGTTCTTC. This sequence encodes CAWGSGGVNNEQFF. The whole variable domain, filled in from reference TRBV30 and TRBJ2-1, reads SQTIHQWPATLVQPVGSPLSLECTVEGTSNPNLYWYRQAAGRGLQLLFYSVGIGQISSEVPQNLSASRPQDRQFILSSKKLLLSDSGFYLCAWGSGGVNNEQFFGPGTRLTVL.